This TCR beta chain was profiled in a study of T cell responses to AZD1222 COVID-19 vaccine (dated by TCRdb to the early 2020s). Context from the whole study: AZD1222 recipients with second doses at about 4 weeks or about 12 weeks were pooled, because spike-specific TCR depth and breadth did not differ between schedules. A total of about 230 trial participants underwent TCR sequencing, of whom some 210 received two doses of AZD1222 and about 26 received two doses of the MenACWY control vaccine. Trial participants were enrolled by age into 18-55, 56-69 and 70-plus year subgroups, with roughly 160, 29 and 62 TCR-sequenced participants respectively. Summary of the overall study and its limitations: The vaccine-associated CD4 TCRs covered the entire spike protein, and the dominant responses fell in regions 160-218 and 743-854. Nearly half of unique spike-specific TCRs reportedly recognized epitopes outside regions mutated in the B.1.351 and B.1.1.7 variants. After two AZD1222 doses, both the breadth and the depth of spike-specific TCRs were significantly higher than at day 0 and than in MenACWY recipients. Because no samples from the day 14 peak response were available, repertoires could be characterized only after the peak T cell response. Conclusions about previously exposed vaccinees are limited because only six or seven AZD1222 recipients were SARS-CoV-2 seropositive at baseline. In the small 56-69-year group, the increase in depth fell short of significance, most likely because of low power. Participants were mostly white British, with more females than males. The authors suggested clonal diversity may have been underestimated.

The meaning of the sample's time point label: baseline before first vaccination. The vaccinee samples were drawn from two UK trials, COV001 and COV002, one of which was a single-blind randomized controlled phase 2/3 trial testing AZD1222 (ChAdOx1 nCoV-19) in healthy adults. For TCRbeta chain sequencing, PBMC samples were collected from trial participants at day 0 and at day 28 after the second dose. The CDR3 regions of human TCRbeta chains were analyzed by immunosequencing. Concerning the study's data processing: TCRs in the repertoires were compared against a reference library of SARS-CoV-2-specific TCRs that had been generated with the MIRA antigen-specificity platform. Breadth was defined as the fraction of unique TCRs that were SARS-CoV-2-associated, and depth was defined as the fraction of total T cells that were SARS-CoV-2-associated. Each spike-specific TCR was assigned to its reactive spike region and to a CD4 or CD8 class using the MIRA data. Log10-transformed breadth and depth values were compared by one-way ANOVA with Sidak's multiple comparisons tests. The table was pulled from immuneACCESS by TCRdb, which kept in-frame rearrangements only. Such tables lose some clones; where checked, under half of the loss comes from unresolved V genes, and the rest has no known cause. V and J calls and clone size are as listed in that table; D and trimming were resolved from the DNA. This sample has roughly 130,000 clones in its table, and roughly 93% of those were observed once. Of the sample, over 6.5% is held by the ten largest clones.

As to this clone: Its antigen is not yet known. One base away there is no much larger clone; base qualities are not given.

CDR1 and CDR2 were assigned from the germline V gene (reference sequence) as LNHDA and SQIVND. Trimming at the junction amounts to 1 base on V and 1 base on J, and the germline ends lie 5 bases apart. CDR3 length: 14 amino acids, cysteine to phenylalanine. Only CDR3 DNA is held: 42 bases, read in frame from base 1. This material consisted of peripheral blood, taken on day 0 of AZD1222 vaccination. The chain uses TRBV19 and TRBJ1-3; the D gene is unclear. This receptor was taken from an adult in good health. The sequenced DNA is TGTGCCAGTAGTATAGCCAGTTCTGGAAACACCATATATTTT. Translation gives CASSIASSGNTIYF.